This TCR beta chain was recorded in a study of OX40 agonist ivuxolimab in advanced cancers. The method was immunoSEQ multiplex PCR; TCRdb's version includes in-frame clones alone and lacks a portion of them. This sample carries around 95,000 clones, under 95% of them seen once, and the ten largest clones take about 0.7%. The J segment lost 9 bases and the V segment lost 4 bases, leaving 9 bases of the junction unmatched. The CDR3 runs 13 residues. CDR1 and CDR2 from the germline V gene are SQVTM and ANQGSEA. The clonotype was recovered from an adult with an advanced solid tumor such as melanoma, head and neck, liver or kidney cancer. The sequences come from CD4+ or CD8+ T cells sorted from blood, collected in a trial of the OX40 agonist ivuxolimab. V and J are TRBV29-1 and TRBJ2-1; TRBD2 aligns across 7 bases. CDR3 amino acids: CSVGLAERSEQFF. CDR3 coding DNA: TGCAGCGTTGGTCTAGCGGAGAGGAGTGAGCAGTTCTTC.